Listed here are 15 T cell receptor beta chains from one sample, sequenced in a study of blood T cell repertoires in COVID-19. TCRdb keeps only in-frame clones here, not all; method: immunoSEQ multiplex PCR. The sample contains around 210,000 clones, 60% to 85% of which appear only once. The sample comprised peripheral blood. These receptors all come from a woman in her seventies with acute or convalescent COVID-19.

V usage is TRBV29-1 and J usage is TRBJ1-4; 8 nucleotides agree with TRBD1. The CDR3 runs to 13 residues. Germline lookup yields CDR1 SQVTM and CDR2 ANQGSEA. The junction had 4 bases not matched to a gene; V was cut back by 5 bases and J by 5 bases. Here the CDR3 reads CSVKGQANEKLFF. CDR3 DNA: TGCAGCGTTAAGGGACAGGCAAATGAAAAACTGTTTTTT.

The chain combines TRBV6-5 with TRBJ2-7; tentative D call: TRBD2 (5 bases). Trimming left V 7 bases short and J 4 bases short, with 14 bases between. This CDR3 is built from 13 residues. Germline CDR1 and CDR2: MNHEY and SVGAGI. The CDR3 DNA sequence: TGTGCCAGCACCGAGGGTCTAGGTTACGAGCAGTACTTC. Translation gives CASTEGLGYEQYF.

This clone has just a few counts. V and J are TRBV2 and TRBJ2-2; TRBD1 matches 7 bases. The trim removed 6 bases at V and 2 bases at J, leaving 6 bases unmatched. The CDR3 length is 15 residues. Germline V gene sequence: CDR1 SNHLY, CDR2 FYNNEI. For the CDR3, the DNA is TGTGCCAGCAGAGAGACAGGGATCAACACCGGGGAGCTGTTTTTT. It specifies CASRETGINTGELFF. The entire variable domain, with the rest obtained from reference TRBV2 and TRBJ2-2, is as follows: EPEVTQTPSHQVTQMGQEVILRCVPISNHLYFYWYRQILGQKVEFLVSFYNNEISEKSEIFDDQFSVERPDGSNFTLKIRSTKLEDSAMYFCASRETGINTGELFFGEGSRLTVL.

This clone occurred a few times. V is TRBV5-1 and J is TRBJ1-6, with TRBD1 identical over 9 bases. Germline V gene sequence: CDR1 SGHRS, CDR2 YFSETQ. The CDR3 has 15 amino acids. V was clipped by 4 bases and J by 5 bases; unmatched bases: 4. In DNA form, the CDR3 reads TGCGCCAGCAGCGGAAGGACAGGGGATAATTCACCCCTCCACTTT. It is translated as CASSGRTGDNSPLHF.

Comments on this clone: The same CDR3 arises from other DNA sequences in this sample as well. The rearrangement joins TRBV6-5 to TRBJ1-5, with 7 positions matching TRBD1. The V segment lost 5 bases and the J segment 3 bases; nucleotides outside the gene matches: 7. The CDR3 is 15 amino acids. Germline assignment: CDR1 MNHEY and CDR2 SVGAGI. DNA for the CDR3: TGTGCCAGCAGTAATACTGGACAGGTCAATCAGCCCCAGCATTTT. It codes for CASSNTGQVNQPQHF.

CDR3 sequence reads: CASSPKSTGAGTGELFF. The CDR3, as DNA: TGCGCCAGCAGCCCCAAGTCAACAGGGGCGGGCACCGGGGAGCTGTTTTTT. The chain employs TRBV4-1 and TRBJ2-2; 7 bases align to TRBD1. Germline lookup yields CDR1 MGHRA and CDR2 YSYEKL. The CDR3 runs to 17 residues. Germline trimming cut 4 bases from V and 4 bases from J; bases unmatched to any gene: 12.

The V call is TRBV7-2, the J call TRBJ2-5, with D perhaps matching TRBD2 (6 bases). The V and J ends lost 5 bases and 2 bases respectively, with 12 bases between them. Germline CDR1 and CDR2: SGHTA and FQGNSA. This CDR3 has 14 amino acids. In nucleotides, the CDR3 is TGTGCCAGCAGCGCCTCTAGCGTTCAAGAGACCCAGTACTTC. Translated, it gives CASSASSVQETQYF.

This clone has more than one count but fewer than ten. This chain uses TRBV7-9 with TRBJ1-5; D gene uncertain. Per the germline V gene, CDR1 is SEHNR and CDR2 is FQNEAQ (reference sequence). V lost 1 base and J 5 bases, leaving 15 bases between the germline ends. This CDR3 has 16 amino acids. In DNA, the CDR3 is TGTGCCAGCAGCTTAGAATCGGGGTCACTCGATCAGCCCCAGCATTTT. As protein: CASSLESGSLDQPQHF.

The chain joins TRBV12-1 to TRBJ2-1; the table calls TRBD2, which could not be checked here. TRBV12-1 is annotated as a pseudogene. CDR3 length: 17 amino acids. CDR3 sequence reads: CASSFPSERICRAEQFF. The CDR3 DNA is TGTGCCAGCAGCTTCCCCTCAGAGAGGATTTGTCGCGCTGAGCAGTTCTTC.

J is TRBJ2-6 and V is TRBV19; D is unclear. The germline V gene encodes CDR1 LNHDA and CDR2 SQIVND (reference sequence). Trimming left V 3 bases short and J 4 bases short, with 7 bases between. CDR3 size: 14 residues. The CDR3: CASSIGSGANVLTF. In nucleotides, the CDR3 is TGTGCCAGTAGTATTGGCTCCGGGGCCAACGTCCTGACTTTC.

This clone was counted once. J is TRBJ2-3 and V is TRBV19; 7 bases are a match to TRBD2. The CDR3 has 15 amino acids. Germline CDR1 is LNHDA and CDR2 is SQIVND (reference sequence). Unmatched junction bases numbered 5, after V lost 3 bases and J lost 2 bases. This CDR3 is CASSMGGMITDTQYF. The CDR3 nucleotides are TGTGCCAGTAGTATGGGAGGGATGATCACAGATACGCAGTATTTT.

On this clone itself: An end of the junction differs from the germline gene, which may be a read error. J is TRBJ2-2 and V is TRBV6-1, with D tentatively TRBD1 (5 bases). This CDR3 is built from 14 residues. Germline V gene lookup returns CDR1 MNHNS and CDR2 SASEGT. CDR3 sequence reads: CASIEQEFTGELFF. The CDR3 region has the DNA TGTGCCAGCATTGAACAGGAATTCACCGGGGAGCTGTTTTTT.

This clone was detected once. The chain recombines TRBV2 with TRBJ2-7; D is possibly TRBD2 (6 bases). This CDR3 has 14 residues. Trimming took off 5 bases at V and 5 bases at J, with 16 bases between the two ends. Germline CDR1 is SNHLY and CDR2 is FYNNEI. CDR3 sequence reads: CASSQTRNGNEQYF. DNA for the CDR3: TGTGCCAGCAGTCAGACTAGAAATGGTAACGAGCAGTACTTC.

This clone has only a few counts. The V call is TRBV6-5, the J call TRBJ1-2; D may be TRBD1 (6 bases). V was trimmed by 6 bases and J by 8 bases, leaving 19 bases between them. The CDR3 length is 14 residues. The germline CDR1 and CDR2 sequences are MNHEY and SVGAGI. In DNA form, the CDR3 reads TGTGCCAGCAGCCGTTCAGGGGTGGCGTTCGGCTACACCTTC. It translates to CASSRSGVAFGYTF.

The chain links TRBV21-1 to TRBJ2-7; TRBD1, the table's D call, was not compared with the DNA. TRBV21-1 is deemed a pseudogene. There are 19 residues in the CDR3. The DNA of the CDR3 is TGTGCCAGCAGCAAAGTAGAAACAGGGGGCCCCCGAGGCTCCTACGAGCAGTACTTC. It encodes CASSKVETGGPRGSYEQYF.